The clone carrying this TCR beta chain was seen repeatedly, ten times or more. Noted time point: newly diagnosed GD, antithyroid drugs for less than 3 months. Scientists built the TCR library using RNA that was extracted from PBMCs. The collection involved drawing nine milliliters of peripheral blood into EDTA tubes. Both iRepertoire HTBI primers and Arm-PCR of CDR3 regions were used to build the TCR beta libraries. TCRdb itself ran the multiplex PCR reads through MiXCR, one entry per CDR3 protein. The table has 450,000 to 700,000 distinct CDR3 sequences, roughly 13% seen once; the top ten hold roughly 10%. V was trimmed by 4 bases and J by 2 bases, leaving 15 bases between them. The CDR3 extends over 15 amino acids. The V gene's germline CDR1 is MNHEY and CDR2 SMNVEV (reference sequence). The data originate from a study of regulatory T cells in long-lasting Graves disease. This same sample was also part of a study on T cells in Graves' hyperthyroidism and ophthalmopathy.

The sample was peripheral blood mononuclear cells (PBMCs), taken at new diagnosis, from a patient treated with antithyroid drugs. The chain combines TRBV27 with TRBJ2-7, with D possibly TRBD2 on 5 matching bases. The source of this sequence is a man aged 25 to 40 with Graves disease. Here the CDR3 reads CASSSLAATAYEQYF. Written as DNA, the CDR3 is TGTGCCAGCAGTTCCCTAGCCGCGACTGCCTACGAGCAGTACTTC.